Listed below are T cell receptor beta chains from one sample, sequenced in a study of glioma-infiltrating T cells. TCRdb independently ran MiXCR on the multiplex PCR reads; one entry per CDR3 protein. The sample carries about 180,000 distinct CDR3 sequences, more than 35% recorded once. Sequencing was performed on glioma tissue, nonneoplastic brain tissue, or PBMCs (not recorded which). The receptor set was obtained from a human donor with low-grade glioma or glioblastoma, undergoing nonglioma brain surgery, or in good health (not recorded which). Each CDR3 is given without its conserved first and last residue. Each record gives: V gene, J gene, CDR3 protein.

TRBV10-3,TRBJ2-1,AISPQGLAGDEQF
TRBV4-1,TRBJ1-2,ASSQVLRETNYGYT
TRBV20-1,TRBJ2-7,SGEGLAGEGKQY
TRBV7-9,TRBJ2-1,ASSPGLAGARDEQF
TRBV28,TRBJ1-5,ASTTRKGTGIGNQPQH
TRBV30,TRBJ1-1,AWSVSHVYTEAF
TRBV6-6,TRBJ2-5,ASSYNPRGETLY
TRBV19,TRBJ2-1,ASSSPADNEQF
TRBV5-1,TRBJ2-3,ASSVTGTGTDTQY
TRBV28,TRBJ2-7,ASSFGTGRLQY
TRBV19,TRBJ2-5,ASSITGTREETQY
TRBV27,TRBJ2-1,ASSPAGGPNEQF
TRBV15,TRBJ2-1,ATSRDPSRGNEQF
TRBV5-1,TRBJ2-1,ASSHAPGRSSYNEQF
TRBV28,TRBJ2-3,ASSKDRVSTDTQY
TRBV19,TRBJ2-1,ASSMGLEGLNEQF
TRBV25-1,TRBJ2-5,ASSEGRLAEQETQY
TRBV19,TRBJ2-7,ASSIEGRSHEKY
TRBV19,TRBJ2-3,ASKTLAGECTDTQY
TRBV24-1,TRBJ2-3,ATSDRLASPTDTQY
TRBV2,TRBJ2-1,ASLVGHEQF
TRBV28,TRBJ1-2,AIREPRGHNYGYA
TRBV24-1,TRBJ1-5,ATSDSTGLSNQPQH
TRBV20-1,TRBJ2-7,SASGTSGGIYEQY
TRBV20-1,TRBJ2-1,SAGVGQF
TRBV2,TRBJ2-7,ASKTGAGDHEQY
TRBV7-3,TRBJ2-1,ASSLTSGSFDEQF
TRBV28,TRBJ1-5,ASSFANQPQH
TRBV28,TRBJ1-1,ASSSPVGLLNTEAF
TRBV7-9,TRBJ1-5,ASSPGTLGGNQPQH
TRBV7-9,TRBJ2-2,ASTYKYENTGELF
TRBV12-3/TRBV12-4,TRBJ2-3,ASSLLGYDELDTQY
TRBV19,TRBJ2-7,ASSIDQTWEQY
TRBV6-1,TRBJ1-1,ALSRGRDTEAF
TRBV2,TRBJ1-5,ASSPGRGRTKPQH
TRBV6-5,TRBJ1-1,ASSYLGDTEAF
TRBV7-2,TRBJ2-5,ASSLIGQGTQY
TRBV28,TRBJ2-6,ASSTDQRGANVLT
TRBV28,TRBJ2-6,ASRKDWTSGANVMT
TRBV6-1,TRBJ2-3,ASSLLQGNTDTQY
TRBV19,TRBJ1-2,ASSIGTQANYGYT
TRBV6-2/TRBV6-3,TRBJ2-5,ASSYKETQY
TRBV27,TRBJ2-5,ASRTTGVGETQY
TRBV20-1,TRBJ2-7,SASSLAASSYEQY
TRBV28,TRBJ2-1,ASFKRGLPYNEQF
TRBV29-1,TRBJ2-1,SVAKFKNEQF